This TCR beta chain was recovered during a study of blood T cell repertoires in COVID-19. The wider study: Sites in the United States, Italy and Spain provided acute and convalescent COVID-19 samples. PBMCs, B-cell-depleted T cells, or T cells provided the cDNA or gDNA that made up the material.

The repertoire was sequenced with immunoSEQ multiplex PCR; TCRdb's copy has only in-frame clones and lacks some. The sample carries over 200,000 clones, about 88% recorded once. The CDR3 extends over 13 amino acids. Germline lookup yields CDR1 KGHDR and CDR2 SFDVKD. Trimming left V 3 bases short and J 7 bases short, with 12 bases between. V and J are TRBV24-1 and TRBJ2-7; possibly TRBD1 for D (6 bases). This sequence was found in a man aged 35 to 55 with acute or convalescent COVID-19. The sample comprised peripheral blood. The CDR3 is CATSDQNRVEQYF. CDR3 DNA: TGTGCCACCAGTGATCAAAACAGGGTGGAGCAGTACTTC.